This T cell receptor (beta chain) is drawn from a study of regulatory and conventional T cells in RAG deficiency. Study results and caveats: Omenn syndrome and CID/AS patients had around 100-fold fewer unique Treg TCR beta sequences, versus approximately 9.8-fold elsewhere. Shorter CDR3s in all patient subsets; >75% Treg-Tconv overlap in Omenn.

The sorted conventional CD4+ T cells were CD25-low and CD127-high, with genomic DNA sequenced. Comment on this clone: Its antigen is currently unknown.

This CDR3 has 13 amino acids. V lost 11 bases to trimming and J lost 1 base, with 14 bases between them. Germline values: CDR1 MNHNS, CDR2 SASEGT. The data were produced by immunoSEQ multiplex PCR, yet TCRdb's version contains in-frame clones alone and is incomplete. The repertoire holds 7,000 to 9,500 clones, with 90% to 95% as singletons. The sequence came from a human donor with RAG deficiency presenting as severe combined immunodeficiency. The V and J genes are TRBV6-1 and TRBJ2-5, with TRBD2 as a possible D gene (6 bases). Sample: CD4+ effector T cells sorted from blood. CDR3: CAVGAGLQETQYF. The CDR3 nucleotides read TGTGCCGTCGGGGCGGGGCTCCAAGAGACCCAGTACTTC.